The source of this T cell receptor beta chain is a study of blood T cell repertoires in COVID-19. As for the study in general: Specimens from acute and convalescent COVID-19 originated in the United States, Italy and Spain. PBMCs, B-cell-depleted T cells, or T cells were the source of the cDNA or gDNA that made up the material.

V was cut by 3 bases and J by 0 bases, with 12 bases left in between. CDR1 and CDR2 (germline): GTSNPN, SVGIG (reference sequence). CDR3 length: 15 amino acids. As handled by the study authors: Reference gene primer amplification gave nucleated cell count estimates. Clones were read by immunoSEQ multiplex PCR, and TCRdb kept only the in-frame ones, dropping some. The V and J calls and clone size come from that table; D and trimming were worked out from the DNA. The data contain about 220,000 clones, roughly nine tenths of them singletons. Regarding this clone: This same CDR3 is encoded by further DNA sequences in the sample.

V is TRBV30 and J is TRBJ1-5; D remains ambiguous. This receptor was identified in a man aged 40-49 years with acute or convalescent COVID-19. Material: peripheral blood. CDR3 nucleotide sequence: TGTGCCTGGAGCGTAGGAGATTATAGCAATCAGCCCCAGCATTTT. It codes for CAWSVGDYSNQPQHF.